These 15 T cell receptor beta chains came from one sample sequenced in a study of T cell responses to AZD1222 COVID-19 vaccine. Profiling relied on immunoSEQ multiplex PCR, and the TCRdb table lists in-frame clones only, not all of them. The sample records about 100,000 clones, about nine tenths being singletons. The source was peripheral blood, collected on day 0 of AZD1222 vaccination. These receptors were collected from an adult in good health.

J is TRBJ2-2 and V is TRBV7-3; 11 positions match TRBD2. J lost 7 bases, V lost 0 bases, and 4 bases had no gene match. This CDR3 comprises 16 residues. The germline CDR1 and CDR2 sequences are SGHTA and FQGTGA. The CDR3: CASSLTSGRAGGELFF. DNA for the CDR3: TGTGCCAGCAGCTTAACTAGCGGGAGGGCCGGCGGGGAGCTGTTTTTT.

This clone was recorded once. The rearrangement joins TRBV5-1 to TRBJ1-2; a possible D gene is TRBD1 (6 bases). The germline V gene has CDR1 SGHRS and CDR2 YFSETQ. Trimming removed 1 base from V and 5 bases from J, with 9 bases in between. This CDR3 has 13 amino acids. In nucleotides, the CDR3 is TGCGCCAGCAGCTTGAACAGGGAGTATGGCTACACCTTC. It is translated as CASSLNREYGYTF.

This clone was seen only once. This chain connects TRBV12-3 or TRBV12-4 to TRBJ1-1; D gene unclear. This CDR3 is built from 13 residues. Trimming removed 1 base from V and 5 bases from J, with 8 bases in between. Here the CDR3 reads CASSLVGGTEAFF. The CDR3 DNA follows: TGTGCCAGCAGTTTAGTGGGAGGGACTGAAGCTTTCTTT.

The V gene is TRBV5-8, the J gene TRBJ1-1; 7 positions match TRBD1. The V gene's germline CDR1 is SGHTS and CDR2 YDEGEE. V dropped 3 bases and J dropped 4; count of bases not matched to a gene: 3. The CDR3 consists of 13 residues. This CDR3 is CASSSTGVTEAFF. CDR3 sequence (DNA): TGTGCCAGCAGCTCCACAGGGGTCACTGAAGCTTTCTTT. Using reference TRBV5-8 and TRBJ1-1 for the parts outside the CDR3, the full variable domain is EAGVTQSPTHLIKTRGQQATLRCSPISGHTSVYWYQQALGLGLQFLLWYDEGEERNRGNFPPRFSGRQFPNYSSELNVNALELEDSALYLCASSSTGVTEAFFGQGTRLTVV.

There are a few counts of this clone. This chain links TRBV10-1 with TRBJ2-1; 11 bases are shared with TRBD2. Germline-derived CDR1 and CDR2 are WNHNN and SYGVQD (reference sequence). This CDR3 spans 17 amino acids. The V and J ends lost 0 bases and 8 bases, in that order; junction bases with no gene match: 9. The DNA of the CDR3 is TGCGCCAGCAGTGAGTCTCCTAGCGGGAGGTTAACCTATGAGCAGTTCTTC. Protein: CASSESPSGRLTYEQFF.

The chain couples TRBV7-2 to TRBJ1-5; the match to TRBD1 covers 10 bases. V shed 5 bases, J shed 3 bases, and the junction held 16 bases outside the gene matches. CDR1 is SGHTA, CDR2 FQGNSA, per germline. CDR3 size: 19 residues. The CDR3 reads CASSRTGGSPRYDNQPQHF. In nucleotides, the CDR3 is TGTGCCAGCAGCCGGACAGGGGGATCTCCACGTTACGACAATCAGCCCCAGCATTTT.

This chain joins TRBV5-8 and TRBJ1-3; unclear D gene. Germline V gene lookup returns CDR1 SGHTS and CDR2 YDEGEE. V lost 2 bases and J 2 bases, leaving 8 bases between the germline ends. The length of the CDR3 is 14 residues. CDR3 DNA sequence: TGTGCCAGCAGCTTCCCACGGACTGGAAACACCATATATTTT. Protein: CASSFPRTGNTIYF.

The J gene is TRBJ1-2, the V gene TRBV3-1 (or the pseudogene TRBV3-2); possibly TRBD1 for D (6 bases). CDR1 LGHDT and CDR2 YNNKEL come from the germline V gene (reference sequence). This CDR3 spans 16 amino acids. Deletions cut 0 bases from V and 4 bases from J, with 15 bases between. CDR3 DNA sequence: TGTGCCAGCAGCCAAGACGGGGGGGCCCTCGGCTATGGCTACACCTTC. Its translation: CASSQDGGALGYGYTF.

The CDR3 region has the DNA TGTGCCAGCAGTTTGACAGGCACTGAAGCTTTCTTT. It translates to CASSLTGTEAFF. The chain combines TRBV12-3 or TRBV12-4 with TRBJ1-1, with D possibly matching TRBD1 (6 bases). The CDR3 has 12 residues. The V gene lost 3 bases and the J gene lost 4 bases, with 6 bases spanning the gap.

The chain is built from TRBV6-4 and TRBJ2-2; D may match TRBD1 or TRBD2 (5 bases each). This CDR3 is 15 amino acids long. Germline V gene lookup returns CDR1 MRHNA and CDR2 SNTAGT. Trimming left V 3 bases short and J 3 bases short, with 11 bases between. The CDR3 coding sequence is TGTGCCAGCAGTGAGGCAGGGAGAGACACCGGGGAGCTGTTTTTT. Translation gives CASSEAGRDTGELFF.

The chain joins TRBV5-1 to TRBJ2-6; TRBD1 might be the D (6 bases). Germline values: CDR1 SGHRS, CDR2 YFSETQ. Between the trimmed V and J ends, which lost 7 bases and 0 bases, there was a span of 17 bases. The CDR3 runs 17 residues. As DNA, the CDR3 is TGCGCCAGCGATCCGGGACAAGAACTCTCTGGGGCCAACGTCCTGACTTTC. It codes for CASDPGQELSGANVLTF.

The chain couples TRBV5-4 to TRBJ2-1; 11 bases align to TRBD2. CDR1 is SGHNT and CDR2 is YYREEE in the germline V gene (reference sequence). The CDR3 sequence is 15 residues long. The junction had 2 bases not matched to a gene; V was cut back by 3 bases and J by 3 bases. CDR3 DNA sequence: TGTGCCAGCAGCTACGGGACTAGCGGCTACAATGAGCAGTTCTTC. Translating it yields CASSYGTSGYNEQFF.

On this clone itself: The sample carries other DNA sequences with the same CDR3. The CDR3: CASSIFAGGPTDTQYF. The CDR3 coding sequence is TGTGCCAGTAGTATTTTCGCGGGAGGGCCTACAGATACGCAGTATTTT. V usage is TRBV19 and J usage is TRBJ2-3; TRBD2 aligns across 9 bases. V was clipped by 3 bases and J by 3 bases; unmatched bases: 7. There are 16 residues in the CDR3. Germline CDR1 LNHDA, CDR2 SQIVND (reference sequence).

V usage is TRBV11-2 and J usage is TRBJ2-1; tentatively, D is TRBD1 (6 bases). This CDR3 contains 15 residues. Germline CDR1 is SGHAT and CDR2 is FQNNGV. Trimming left V 5 bases short and J 6 bases short, with 17 bases between. The CDR3 bases are TGTGCCAGCAGCCGTCACGAAGGGGGTTTCAATGAGCAGTTCTTC. Encoded protein: CASSRHEGGFNEQFF.

This chain joins TRBV6-1 and TRBJ2-3; no clear D gene. Between the trimmed V and J ends, which lost 1 base and 2 bases, there was a span of 7 bases. Germline V gene sequence: CDR1 MNHNS, CDR2 SASEGT. This CDR3 is built from 14 residues. The CDR3 spells CASSEVTNTDTQYF. The CDR3 DNA sequence: TGTGCCAGCAGTGAAGTAACTAACACAGATACGCAGTATTTT.